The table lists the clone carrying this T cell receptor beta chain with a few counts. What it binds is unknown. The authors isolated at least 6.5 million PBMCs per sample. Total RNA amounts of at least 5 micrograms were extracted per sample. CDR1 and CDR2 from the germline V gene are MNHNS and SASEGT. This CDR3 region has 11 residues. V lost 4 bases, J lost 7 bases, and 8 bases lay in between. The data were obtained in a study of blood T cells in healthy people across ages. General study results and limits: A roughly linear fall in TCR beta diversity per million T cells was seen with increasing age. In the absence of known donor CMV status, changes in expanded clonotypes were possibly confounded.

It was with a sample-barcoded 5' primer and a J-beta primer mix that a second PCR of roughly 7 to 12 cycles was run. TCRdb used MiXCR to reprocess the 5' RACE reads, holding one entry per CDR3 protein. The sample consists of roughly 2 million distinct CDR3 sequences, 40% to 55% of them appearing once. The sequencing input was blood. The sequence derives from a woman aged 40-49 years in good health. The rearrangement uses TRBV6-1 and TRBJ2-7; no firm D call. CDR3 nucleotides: TGTGCCAGCAGTGGATGGCAAGAGCAGTACTTC. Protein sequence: CASSGWQEQYF.